The entry below describes one T cell receptor (beta chain). Its antigen is unidentified. PCR amplification relied on 60 Vbeta primers (plus 13 Jbeta primers). Clones were sequenced by immunoSEQ multiplex PCR, and TCRdb holds only the in-frame ones, with some missing. The sample lists approximately 100,000 clones, 60% to 80% occurring once. The source of the sample is a study of cytomegalovirus exposure and HLA in healthy donors. Study observations and caveats: Earlier analysis yielded a pattern in which most TCR beta V segments were productive about 87% or about 30% of the time. Most TCR sequences showed up rarely, but some public TCRs showed up in many donors.

The CDR3 has 15 residues. The V gene end was trimmed by 2 bases and the J gene end by 6 bases; junction bases not matched to a gene: 6. From germline, CDR1 is MNHNS and CDR2 SASEGT. Specimen: PBMCs. This chain uses TRBV6-1 with TRBJ2-7; 11 positions agree with TRBD2. The clonotype was recovered from a man aged 60 to 69 in good health and CMV-seropositive. The CDR3 DNA follows: TGTGCCAGCAGTGAAACGACTAGCGGGGTCCGCGAGCAGTACTTC. It yields the protein CASSETTSGVREQYF.